This record concerns one T cell receptor (beta chain) sequence. The antigen is not known. This CDR3 has 13 residues. The germline V gene has CDR1 MNHEY and CDR2 SVGAGI. The trim removed 8 bases at V and 1 base at J, leaving 2 bases unmatched. Libraries were prepared by immunoSEQ multiplex PCR; TCRdb keeps only in-frame clonotypes and omits some of them. The table has millions of clones, around nine tenths seen once. This entry is derived from a study of shared clonotypes between healthy human individuals. Notes on the study in general: The expectation was that sequencing depth would affect clonotype sharing among donors.

The specimen sequenced was naive CD4+ T cells sorted from blood. The sample's subset: CD45RA+ positively selected. This TCR was sampled from a man between 18 and 29 years old in good health. The chain employs TRBV6-5 and TRBJ2-3, with TRBD2 matching over 8 bases. The CDR3 sequence: CASGSGGTDTQYF. The CDR3 DNA follows: TGTGCCAGCGGTAGCGGGGGCACAGATACGCAGTATTTT.